This TCR beta chain was found in a study of CD8+CD57+ T cells in acquired aplastic anemia. For the study at large: An average of 3.2 ug of DNA was obtained from sorted CD4+ and CD8+ cells. Study-wide points: Overlap between patients and controls comprised roughly 28 CD8+ CDR3 sequences.

The use of genomic DNA as template underpinned the TCR beta VDJ and CDR3 profiling. Using its own MiXCR run on the reads, TCRdb lists one record per CDR3 protein. The sample gives 150,000 to 200,000 distinct CDR3 sequences, about 50% of which show up once; 25% to 35% is in the top ten. This clonotype appeared many times. As yet, its antigen is unknown. The authors sequenced patients whose flow cytometry had shown CD8+CD57+ cell expansion. At the time of blood sampling, patients had not yet received any therapy. Germline-derived CDR1 and CDR2 are SGHRS and YFSETQ. The J segment lost 5 bases and the V segment lost 3 bases, leaving 3 bases of the junction unmatched. The CDR3 covers 14 residues.

The chain links TRBV5-1 to TRBJ1-5; 9 positions match TRBD1. This receptor was identified in a human donor with aplastic anemia. The sample was sorted CD4+, CD8+, or CD8+CD57+ T cells (not recorded which) from PBMCs. The CDR3 reads CASSWGQGDQPQHF. In DNA form, the CDR3 reads TGCGCCAGCAGCTGGGGACAGGGAGATCAGCCCCAGCATTTT.